This T cell receptor (beta chain) was identified in a study of blood T cell repertoires in COVID-19. Study-level background: Nucleic acid was either cDNA or gDNA, and it came from T cells, B-cell-depleted T cells, or PBMCs.

This study enrolled people aged about 18 to 95 from around 26 US geographic areas. Each recovered donor of Cohort 3 presented with two negative PCRs, clearance, or symptom resolution. CDR3 length equals 12 residues. V lost 10 bases and J lost 6, with 14 bases in between. CDR1 is MNHEY, CDR2 SVGAGI, per germline. Per the authors' pipeline: Quantification of nucleated cells was approximated via reference gene primer amplification. Assay used: immunoSEQ multiplex PCR; TCRdb lists only in-frame clones, some missing. That table gives V, J and clone size, and the DNA gave D and trimming. The sample yields 150,000 to 200,000 clones, approximately 90% seen once.

Sequencing was performed on PBMCs or T cells enriched from blood (not recorded which). The chain carries TRBV6-5 and TRBJ2-3; maybe TRBD2 (5 bases). The sequence derives from a woman between 45 and 60 years old who had recovered from COVID-19. CDR3: CATQPGSDTQYF. The DNA of the CDR3 is TGTGCCACCCAACCGGGGTCGGATACGCAGTATTTT.